This is a list of T cell receptor beta chains from one sample in a study of cytomegalovirus exposure and HLA in healthy donors. The method was immunoSEQ multiplex PCR; TCRdb's version includes in-frame clones alone and lacks a portion of them. Seen here are around 250,000 clones, approximately 81% observed once, and the top ten hold around 8.6%. The sample comprised PBMCs. All receptors derive from a woman in her sixties or seventies in good health and CMV-seropositive. Each CDR3 is given with its conserved first and last residue. A D gene is named only where the DNA matches it firmly. The size entry is marked missing in some rows and otherwise reads once, few, many or a size class.

TRBD2	TRBV9	NA	TRBJ2-1	TGTGCCAGCAGCGCGGGGACTAGCGGGAGCTACAATGAGCAGTTCTTC	CASSAGTSGSYNEQFF
TRBD2	TRBV6-5	NA	TRBJ2-1	TGTGCCAGCAGGGGCGGGAGTAATGAGCAGTTCTTC	CASRGGSNEQFF
NA	TRBV5-1	NA	TRBJ1-6	TGCGCCAGCAGCTTGGTCACAGATAATTCACCCCTCCACTTT	CASSLVTDNSPLHF
NA	TRBV9	NA	TRBJ2-1	TGTGCCAGCAGCGCTCAAACTAGCTTTGAGCAGTTCTTC	CASSAQTSFEQFF
NA	TRBV25-1	NA	TRBJ2-7	TGTGCCACCAGGGAGAACTCCTACGAGCAGTACTTC	CATRENSYEQYF
TRBD1	TRBV25-1	NA	TRBJ1-2	TGTGCCAGCAGTGATACAGGGGTTCTCCATGGCTACACCTTC	CASSDTGVLHGYTF
TRBD1	TRBV10-1	NA	TRBJ2-7	TGCGCCAGCAGTCCTAGAGGGACAGGGAACTACGAGCAGTACTTC	CASSPRGTGNYEQYF
TRBD1	TRBV28	NA	TRBJ2-5	TGTGCCAGCAGTTTCATTGGGACAGGGCTTCAGCAGTACTTC	CASSFIGTGLQQYF
NA	TRBV28	NA	TRBJ2-7	TGTGCCAGCAGTCAAACAGAAAAGCAGTACTTC	CASSQTEKQYF
TRBD2	TRBV28	few	TRBJ2-7	TGTGCCAGCAGTCCTTTTATATTAGCGGGGGGCTCCTACGAGCAGTACTTC	CASSPFILAGGSYEQYF
TRBD1	TRBV2	NA	TRBJ2-5	TGTGCCAGCTCTGGAGACAGGGGCCAAGAGACCCAGTACTTC	CASSGDRGQETQYF
TRBD1	TRBV7-9	few	TRBJ1-3	TGTGCCAGCAGCTTCACCGGGACAGGGGTTAGAAACACCATATATTTT	CASSFTGTGVRNTIYF
NA	TRBV29-1	NA	TRBJ2-7	TGCAGCGTTGAAGATAGCTACGAGCAGTACTTC	CSVEDSYEQYF
TRBD2	TRBV4-1	NA	TRBJ2-7	TGCGCCAGCAGCCCCCTAGGACTAGCGCTACACGAGCAGTACTTC	CASSPLGLALHEQYF
TRBD2	TRBV2	NA	TRBJ2-1	TGTGCCAGCAGTGAAAGCGGGAGGGGGGGCAATGAGCAGTTCTTC	CASSESGRGGNEQFF
NA	TRBV7-8	once	TRBJ2-3	TGTGCCAGCAGCTTGGACAGTTCCACAGATACGCAGTATTTT	CASSLDSSTDTQYF
NA	TRBV28	NA	TRBJ1-4	TGTGCCACCTCAGGGACTGCGGCTAATGAAAAACTGTTTTTT	CATSGTAANEKLFF
TRBD2	TRBV18	once	TRBJ2-2	TGTGCCAGCTCACCCCGGACTAGCGGGAGTTCTGCTGGGGAGCTGTTTTTT	CASSPRTSGSSAGELFF
NA	TRBV18	NA	TRBJ2-3	TGTGCCAGCTCAGCCGATAGTACAGATACGCAGTATTTT	CASSADSTDTQYF
TRBD1	TRBV27	NA	TRBJ1-2	TGTGCCAGCAAGGACAGGAGGGGATATGGCTACACCTTC	CASKDRRGYGYTF
NA	TRBV19	NA	TRBJ1-2	TGTGCCAGTAGTACCGACCTGCGGTACAGGGCTAACTATGGCTACACCTTC	CASSTDLRYRANYGYTF
NA	TRBV19	NA	TRBJ1-2	TGTGCCAGTAGTATAGATCCCGGGAATGGCTACACCTTC	CASSIDPGNGYTF
NA	TRBV14	NA	TRBJ2-7	TGTGCCAGCAGCCAAGATCCGGGGGGCGCCAAGCAGTACTTC	CASSQDPGGAKQYF
TRBD2	TRBV28	NA	TRBJ2-1	TGTGCCAGCAGTTTGAAGCTAGCGGGAGGGGGTGGTTATGAGCAGTTCTTC	CASSLKLAGGGGYEQFF
TRBD2	TRBV30	once	TRBJ2-5	TGTGCCTGGAGTGCGGGGGGGGAGACCCAGTACTTC	CAWSAGGETQYF
TRBD2	TRBV9	NA	TRBJ2-3	TGTGCCAGCAGCGTCGAACTAGCGAACACAGATACGCAGTATTTT	CASSVELANTDTQYF
TRBD2	TRBV5-1	NA	TRBJ2-5	TGCGCCAGCAGCTCGGGGACTAGCGGGAAAGTCAGGGAGACCCAGTACTTC	CASSSGTSGKVRETQYF
NA	TRBV12-1	NA	TRBJ2-1	TGTGCCAGCAGCTTTCGGGCGGGACTTACCCCCCACAACAATGAGCAGTTCTTC	CASSFRAGLTPHNNEQFF
TRBD2	TRBV10-3	NA	TRBJ2-3	TGTGCCACCGGTTTCGGACTAGCGGGAGGGAGCACAGATACGCAGTATTTT	CATGFGLAGGSTDTQYF
NA	TRBV27	NA	TRBJ2-1	TGTGCCAGCAGCCTAGACAGGTACAATGAGCAGTTCTTC	CASSLDRYNEQFF
TRBD1	TRBV28	NA	TRBJ2-6	TGTGCCAGCAGTGGGACAGGGCACTCTGGGGCCAACGTCCTGACTTTC	CASSGTGHSGANVLTF
NA	TRBV5-4	NA	TRBJ2-1	TGTGCCAGCGAGGCTAGCGAACGGAATGAGCAGTTCTTC	CASEASERNEQFF
NA	TRBV6-5	NA	TRBJ2-6	TGTGCCTCTCGCGGCTCCTCTGGGGCCAACGTCCTGACTTTC	CASRGSSGANVLTF
TRBD1	TRBV2	NA	TRBJ2-3	TGTGCCAGCAGTGGGTTATTGGACAGGCGCACCGTTCGGGATACGCAGTATTTT	CASSGLLDRRTVRDTQYF
NA	TRBV7-9	few	TRBJ2-7	TGTGCCAGCAGCTTAGTGCAGGGAAGAGCCTCCTACGAGCAGTACTTC	CASSLVQGRASYEQYF
NA	TRBV9	NA	TRBJ1-2	TGTGCCAGCAGCGTAGGGCGCCCCAGCGACGGCTACACCTTC	CASSVGRPSDGYTF
NA	TRBV11-2	NA	TRBJ1-4	TGTGCCAGCAGCTTAGGGGGCTCGACTAATGAAAAACTGTTTTTT	CASSLGGSTNEKLFF
TRBD1	TRBV7-3	once	TRBJ2-1	TGTGCCAGCAGCTTAAATAGGGGGGGACAGGGTGCTGAGCAGTTCTTC	CASSLNRGGQGAEQFF